In its sample, the clone carrying this T cell receptor beta chain was seen a few times. Its specificity is not known. Per germline, CDR1 LGHNA and CDR2 YSLEER. The CDR3 is 15 residues long. The J segment lost 3 bases and the V segment lost 2 bases, leaving 4 bases of the junction unmatched. As it was prepared, the TCRbeta library received unique molecular identifiers. TCRdb fed the PCR reads into MiXCR, producing one record per CDR3 protein. The table lists about 500,000 distinct CDR3 sequences, roughly an eighth of them singletons. The data were taken from a study of T-cell reconstitution after alpha-beta-depleted transplantation in children. General study results and limits: Some patients showed high day-60 TCRbeta diversity, which derived from surviving recipient T cells and thymic progenitors. A year post-transplant, T-cell counts and diversity derived mostly from newly produced T cells. About two months after transplant, alpha-beta T cells reportedly came from several hundred expanded graft clones.

The receptor's source is a female patient aged 2 to 10 who had a stem cell transplant for aplastic anemia, so the T cells may come from the graft donor. The chain couples TRBV4-3 to TRBJ2-3, with 8 bases fitting TRBD2. The source material was PBMCs, mostly from graft donor cells, sampled 180 days after TCRalphabeta/CD19-depleted stem cell transplant. DNA of the CDR3: TGCGCCAGCAGCCAAATGACTAGCGAGACAGATACGCAGTATTTT. This encodes CASSQMTSETDTQYF.